What follows are 21 T cell receptor beta chains derived from one specimen sequenced in a study of beta chain features in type 1 diabetes. Study-level findings and limits: A moderate, significant TCRB CDR3 shortening appeared in type 1 diabetes across four CD4+ subsets.

cDNA synthesis used the whole RNA isolate, giving expressed TCRB sequences. The data were produced by immunoSEQ multiplex PCR, yet TCRdb's version contains in-frame clones alone and is incomplete. The sample records under 70,000 clones, approximately 60% being singletons. For these receptors, no antigen is known. Sequences were obtained from stem cell memory CD4+ T cells from blood. The receptors here all came from a woman under 40 with type 1 diabetes.

This clone came up a few times. This sequence joins TRBV6-6 and TRBJ2-7; D possibly corresponds to TRBD2 (6 bases). Trimming cost V 2 bases and J 2 bases, with 7 bases left between them. This CDR3 is 13 amino acids long. Germline lookup yields CDR1 MNHNY and CDR2 SVGAGI (reference sequence). CDR3 nucleotides: TGTGCCAGCAGTTACCGCGGGACCTACGAGCAGTACTTC. Amino acids: CASSYRGTYEQYF.

This chain joins TRBV6-5 and TRBJ2-7, with 12 bases aligning to TRBD1. With V trimmed by 10 bases and J by 6 bases, 7 bases remained unmatched. This CDR3 comprises 13 residues. Germline V lookup: CDR1 MNHEY, CDR2 SVGAGI. The CDR3 DNA sequence: TGTGCCACCGCGGGGACAGGGGGCCGCGAGCAGTACTTC. Encoded protein: CATAGTGGREQYF.

The chain recombines TRBV10-3 with TRBJ2-3, with TRBD1 matching over 9 bases. In germline, CDR1 is ENHRY, CDR2 SYGVKD. V was clipped by 6 bases and J by 4 bases; unmatched bases: 11. CDR3 size: 16 residues. The CDR3 reads CAIRDAGTGYADTQYF. In DNA form, the CDR3 reads TGTGCCATCAGGGACGCCGGGACAGGGTATGCAGATACGCAGTATTTT.

The chain is built from TRBV30 and TRBJ2-1; 15 positions match TRBD2. After removal of 1 base from V and 8 bases from J, the junction contained 3 bases not matched to a gene. The CDR3 runs to 15 residues. Germline V gene data show CDR1 as GTSNPN and CDR2 as SVGIG (reference sequence). The CDR3 reads CAWSDGLAGGDEQFF. The CDR3 nucleotides read TGTGCCTGGAGTGACGGACTAGCGGGAGGGGATGAGCAGTTCTTC.

This chain joins TRBV10-3 and TRBJ2-5; D may be TRBD2 (6 bases). The CDR3 is 15 amino acids. The germline CDR1 and CDR2 sequences are ENHRY and SYGVKD. V was pared by 4 bases and J by 5 bases, with 17 bases between. The CDR3 reads CAISGSQGSGETQYF. CDR3 coding DNA: TGTGCCATCAGTGGCTCGCAGGGAAGCGGGGAGACCCAGTACTTC.

The chain recombines TRBV29-1 with TRBJ1-2; tentatively, D is TRBD1 (6 bases). In germline, CDR1 is SQVTM, CDR2 ANQGSEA. Trimming pared 2 bases from V and 5 bases from J, leaving 12 bases between. The length of the CDR3 is 13 residues. In nucleotides, the CDR3 is TGCAGCGTTGAAAAGGACAGTAGATATGGCTACACCTTC. Its protein is CSVEKDSRYGYTF.

The table lists this clone with a count of one. The genes are TRBV29-1 and TRBJ1-1; 7 bases align to TRBD1. This CDR3 is 12 amino acids long. Germline V lookup: CDR1 SQVTM, CDR2 ANQGSEA. Trimming at V came to 6 bases and at J to 2 bases, leaving 3 bases not matched to a gene. Written as DNA, the CDR3 is TGCAGCGTGGGACAGATCAACACTGAAGCTTTCTTT. It encodes CSVGQINTEAFF.

This clone occurred a few times. The chain combines TRBV7-3 with TRBJ2-1; 14 bases are shared with TRBD2. V lost 5 bases and J lost 2; bases outside the gene matches: 8. Germline CDR1 reads SGHTA; CDR2 reads FQGTGA. The CDR3 spans 18 residues. The CDR3 bases are TGTGCCAGCAGCCTTCTTGGGGGACTAGCGGGAGCCTACAATGAGCAGTTCTTC. Protein sequence: CASSLLGGLAGAYNEQFF.

The chain links TRBV28 to TRBJ2-1, with TRBD1 as a possible D gene (7 bases). Germline lookup yields CDR1 MDHEN and CDR2 SYDVKM. V lost 8 bases, J lost 7 bases, and 12 bases lay in between. The CDR3 spans 12 residues. This CDR3 reads CASGGTDNEQFF. The CDR3 nucleotides read TGTGCCAGCGGCGGGACAGATAATGAGCAGTTCTTC.

The V and J genes are TRBV7-9 and TRBJ2-7; D is uncertain. Deletions cut 2 bases from V and 7 bases from J, with 15 bases between. The germline V gene has CDR1 SEHNR and CDR2 FQNEAQ (reference sequence). The CDR3 is 14 amino acids. The CDR3 reads CASSLLTSTGEQYF. In nucleotides, the CDR3 is TGTGCCAGCAGCTTATTGACTTCTACCGGGGAGCAGTACTTC.

The chain joins TRBV28 to TRBJ2-1, with D unresolved. Trimming took off 6 bases at V and 8 bases at J, with 11 bases between the two ends. Germline lookup yields CDR1 MDHEN and CDR2 SYDVKM. The CDR3 extends over 12 amino acids. The CDR3 loop is CASSTHSYEQFF. The DNA of the CDR3 is TGTGCCAGCAGCACACACAGCTATGAGCAGTTCTTC.

The chain combines TRBV4-2 with TRBJ2-7; 12 bases fit TRBD2. The ends lost 0 bases at V and 2 bases at J; junction bases unmatched: 8. Germline values: CDR1 LGHNA, CDR2 YNFKEQ. The CDR3 consists of 18 residues. CDR3 sequence: CASSQDLAGGPVAYEQYF. The CDR3 bases are TGTGCCAGCAGCCAAGATCTAGCGGGAGGGCCGGTAGCCTACGAGCAGTACTTC.

The CDR3 loop reads CASSLASGTGGGEQYF. The CDR3 nucleotides are TGTGCCAGCAGCTTAGCTTCGGGGACAGGGGGGGGCGAGCAGTACTTC. V usage is TRBV11-3 and J usage is TRBJ2-7; 11 nucleotides line up with TRBD1. J was trimmed by 6 bases and V by 1 base; bases with no gene match: 8. The germline V gene has CDR1 SGHNT and CDR2 YENEEA. The CDR3 extends over 16 amino acids.

This clone has a handful of counts. This chain joins TRBV7-3 and TRBJ2-2, with D unclear. The CDR3 contains 14 residues. The germline V gene encodes CDR1 SGHTA and CDR2 FQGTGA. The V gene lost 3 bases and the J gene lost 5 bases, with 10 bases spanning the gap. Written as DNA, the CDR3 is TGTGCCAGCAGCTTTTCCGGTTCTACCGGGGAGCTGTTTTTT. It encodes CASSFSGSTGELFF.

In this sample, this clone turned up a few times. This rearrangement joins TRBV7-8 to TRBJ2-1, with TRBD1 identical over 7 bases. Germline CDR1 and CDR2: SGHVS and FQNEAQ. V trimming: 4 bases; J trimming: 9 bases; junction bases outside the gene matches: 3. The CDR3 covers 12 residues. CDR3 protein: CASSYRGGEQFF. The CDR3 nucleotides read TGTGCCAGCAGCTACAGGGGTGGTGAGCAGTTCTTC. The variable domain in full, with the rest retrieved from reference TRBV7-8 and TRBJ2-1, is GAGVSQSPRYKVAKRGQDVALRCDPISGHVSLFWYQQALGQGPEFLTYFQNEAQLDKSGLPSDRFFAERPEGSVSTLKIQRTQQEDSAVYLCASSYRGGEQFFGPGTRLTVL.

This chain joins TRBV19 and TRBJ2-5; 8 bases line up with TRBD1. The CDR3 totals 15 residues. Trimming removed 3 bases from V and 5 bases from J; junction bases left unmatched: 8. CDR1 is LNHDA, CDR2 SQIVND, per germline (reference sequence). This chain's CDR3 is CASSMMGQAEETQYF. The CDR3 DNA reads TGTGCCAGTAGTATGATGGGACAGGCGGAGGAGACCCAGTACTTC.

The chain is built from TRBV6-5 and TRBJ1-4; possibly TRBD1 for D (5 bases). The ends were cut back, 11 bases at V and 3 bases at J, with 16 bases in the middle. CDR1 is MNHEY and CDR2 is SVGAGI in the germline V gene. The CDR3 is 14 residues long. This chain's CDR3 is CASTGGVANEKLFF. CDR3 bases: TGTGCCTCTACGGGGGGGGTGGCTAATGAAAAACTGTTTTTT.

This chain links TRBV11-2 with TRBJ2-2; TRBD1 matches 8 bases. The CDR3 loop spans 16 amino acids. Trimming removed 5 bases from V and 5 bases from J; junction bases left unmatched: 10. Germline V gene sequence: CDR1 SGHAT, CDR2 FQNNGV. This chain's CDR3 is CASSNRRQGRTGELFF. CDR3 DNA: TGTGCCAGCAGCAACCGCCGACAGGGGAGAACCGGGGAGCTGTTTTTT.

This clone has only a few counts. The chain carries TRBV28 and TRBJ2-4; 7 nucleotides line up with TRBD2. The germline gives CDR1 MDHEN, CDR2 SYDVKM. The CDR3 is made up of 15 amino acids. Trimming at V came to 7 bases and at J to 3 bases, leaving 9 bases not matched to a gene. The CDR3 DNA reads as TGTGCCAGCACCGTGGGGGGGAGCGGCAAAAACATTCAGTACTTC. It is translated as CASTVGGSGKNIQYF. Full variable domain (rest looked up from reference TRBV28 and TRBJ2-4): DVKVTQSSRYLVKRTGEKVFLECVQDMDHENMFWYRQDPGLGLRLIYFSYDVKMKEKGDIPEGYSVSREKKERFSLILESASTNQTSMYLCASTVGGSGKNIQYFGAGTRLSVL.

This chain uses TRBV27 with TRBJ2-7; D remains ambiguous. Germline V CDR1 and CDR2: MNHEY, SMNVEV (reference sequence). Trimming stripped 6 bases from V and 0 bases from J, with 6 bases between. This CDR3 comprises 12 residues. The CDR3 is CASRRYSYEQYF. The CDR3 DNA reads TGTGCCAGCAGGAGATACTCCTACGAGCAGTACTTC.

The chain has TRBV11-2 and TRBJ2-4; D is uncertain. Germline V gives CDR1 SGHAT, CDR2 FQNNGV. The CDR3 is made up of 14 amino acids. The ends were cut back, 0 bases at V and 6 bases at J, with 9 bases in the middle. The CDR3 DNA is TGTGCCAGCAGCTTAGAAATAGCCTCAAACATTCAGTACTTC. Translation gives CASSLEIASNIQYF. The full variable domain, with the rest looked up from reference TRBV11-2 and TRBJ2-4, is EAGVAQSPRYKIIEKRQSVAFWCNPISGHATLYWYQQILGQGPKLLIQFQNNGVVDDSQLPKDRFSAERLKGVDSTLKIQPAKLEDSAVYLCASSLEIASNIQYFGAGTRLSVL.